These 18 T cell receptor beta chains originate from one sample sequenced in a study of cytomegalovirus exposure and HLA in healthy donors. PCR employed 60 Vbeta and 13 Jbeta primers. Method: immunoSEQ multiplex PCR; TCRdb's copy keeps in-frame clones and lacks some. The data hold some 57,000 clones, with 80% to 90% observed a single time. Input material: PBMCs. The receptors stem from a man under 40 in good health and CMV-seropositive.

The rearrangement uses TRBV10-3 and TRBJ2-1; TRBD1 is a possible D gene (6 bases). Deletions cut 7 bases from V and 6 bases from J, with 13 bases between. Per germline, CDR1 ENHRY and CDR2 SYGVKD. This CDR3 has 13 amino acids. CDR3 sequence reads: CAIKAGTLNEQFF. In nucleotides, the CDR3 is TGTGCCATCAAGGCCGGGACACTCAATGAGCAGTTCTTC.

The chain is built from TRBV28 and TRBJ2-5; 12 bases align to TRBD2. Germline-derived CDR1 and CDR2 are MDHEN and SYDVKM. V lost 6 bases to trimming and J lost 4 bases; unmatched junction nucleotides: 12. This CDR3 contains 17 residues. The CDR3 DNA is TGTGCCAGCAGCCTTGGGCGACTAGCGGGAGTTCGAGAGACCCAGTACTTC. Amino acids: CASSLGRLAGVRETQYF.

The chain joins TRBV5-6 to TRBJ2-7; 7 nucleotides match TRBD1. This CDR3 region has 15 residues. Germline-derived CDR1 and CDR2 are SGHDT and YYEEEE. With 0 bases clipped from V and 0 bases from J, the junction kept 3 bases outside the gene matches. This chain's CDR3 is CASSLAGTASYEQYF. The CDR3 DNA follows: TGTGCCAGCAGCTTGGCCGGGACAGCCTCCTACGAGCAGTACTTC.

The chain employs TRBV2 and TRBJ2-7; D is unresolved. Between the trimmed V and J ends, which lost 3 bases and 3 bases, there was a span of 3 bases. This CDR3 has 11 residues. The germline V gene has CDR1 SNHLY and CDR2 FYNNEI. The CDR3, as DNA: TGTGCCAGCAGTGACAACTACGAGCAGTACTTC. Amino acids: CASSDNYEQYF.

This rearrangement joins TRBV7-9 to TRBJ2-5; tentative D call: TRBD2 (6 bases). V was clipped by 4 bases and J by 7 bases, with 19 bases between them. The germline gives CDR1 SEHNR, CDR2 FQNEAQ (reference sequence). The CDR3 sequence is 15 residues long. This CDR3 reads CASSSSLAPIGTQYF. In nucleotides, the CDR3 is TGTGCCAGCAGCTCCTCTCTAGCGCCGATAGGGACCCAGTACTTC.

The J gene is TRBJ2-4, the V gene TRBV30; the D gene is possibly TRBD1 (6 bases). V was cut by 1 base and J by 0 bases, with 13 bases left in between. Germline loops: CDR1 GTSNPN, CDR2 SVGIG (reference sequence). The CDR3 consists of 16 residues. CDR3 region: CAWSDTGRLAKNIQYF. The CDR3 bases are TGTGCCTGGAGTGACACAGGGAGATTAGCCAAAAACATTCAGTACTTC.

The chain uses TRBV7-2 and TRBJ2-7, with 12 nucleotides matching TRBD2. Germline-derived CDR1 and CDR2 are SGHTA and FQGNSA. V lost 1 base and J lost 4; bases outside the gene matches: 8. CDR3 length: 17 residues. The CDR3: CASSLGLAGALGYEQYF. CDR3 DNA sequence: TGTGCCAGCAGCTTAGGACTAGCGGGAGCGTTAGGATACGAGCAGTACTTC.

V usage is TRBV18 and J usage is TRBJ2-7, with TRBD1 matching 8 bases. CDR1 is KGHSH and CDR2 is LQKENI in the germline V gene. This CDR3 is built from 14 residues. After removal of 3 bases from V and 1 base from J, the junction contained 2 bases not matched to a gene. The chain's CDR3 is CASSPGQESYEQYF. The CDR3 bases are TGTGCCAGCTCACCGGGACAGGAGTCCTACGAGCAGTACTTC. The variable domain in full, with the rest retrieved from reference TRBV18 and TRBJ2-7, is NAGVMQNPRHLVRRRGQEARLRCSPMKGHSHVYWYRQLPEEGLKFMVYLQKENIIDESGMPKERFSAEFPKEGPSILRIQQVVRGDSAAYFCASSPGQESYEQYFGPGTRLTVT.

Here the CDR3 DNA reads TGTGCCAGAAGCTACCGACTAGCGGGAGATGAGACCCAGTACTTC. This translates into CARSYRLAGDETQYF. The chain employs TRBV5-3 and TRBJ2-5; 12 positions agree with TRBD2. TRBV5-3 is known as an ORF, though its function is uncertain. After removal of 3 bases from V and 5 bases from J, the junction contained 5 bases not matched to a gene. CDR3 size: 15 residues.

V and J are TRBV2 and TRBJ2-7, with 10 positions matching TRBD1. The V gene end was trimmed by 3 bases and the J gene end by 0 bases; junction bases not matched to a gene: 5. The CDR3 contains 16 residues. CDR1 SNHLY and CDR2 FYNNEI come from the germline V gene. The CDR3 is CASSDYGTGVSYEQYF. Written as DNA, the CDR3 is TGTGCCAGCAGTGATTATGGGACAGGGGTCTCCTACGAGCAGTACTTC.

V is TRBV21-1 and J is TRBJ2-5; TRBD1, as called in the table, went unchecked against the DNA. TRBV21-1 is an annotated pseudogene. CDR3 size: 15 residues. The CDR3 sequence is CASSKVGYSQETQYF. DNA for the CDR3: TGTGCCAGCAGCAAAGTCGGATACAGCCAAGAGACCCAGTACTTC.

The chain combines TRBV5-4 with TRBJ2-1, with D possibly TRBD2 on 5 matching bases. Trimming pared 4 bases from V and 3 bases from J, leaving 14 bases between. The CDR3 is made up of 15 amino acids. CDR1 is SGHNT and CDR2 is YYREEE in the germline V gene (reference sequence). The CDR3 region has the DNA TGTGCCAGCAGCGCGGACTCGCCCCTCTACAATGAGCAGTTCTTC. Its protein is CASSADSPLYNEQFF.

This clone appeared once. This chain connects TRBV7-2 to TRBJ1-5; the D is unclear. The CDR3 is 13 amino acids. The ends were cut back, 4 bases at V and 3 bases at J, with 7 bases in the middle. CDR1 SGHTA and CDR2 FQGNSA come from the germline V gene. CDR3 DNA: TGTGCCAGCAGCTATACAGTCAATCAGCCCCAGCATTTT. As protein: CASSYTVNQPQHF.

The rearrangement links TRBV19 to TRBJ2-3; TRBD2 matches 8 bases. The V and J ends lost 4 bases and 0 bases, in that order; junction bases with no gene match: 9. Germline assignment: CDR1 LNHDA and CDR2 SQIVND (reference sequence). This CDR3 comprises 17 residues. CDR3 region: CASSRAFAGGSTDTQYF. DNA of the CDR3: TGTGCCAGTAGTAGGGCGTTCGCGGGAGGTAGCACAGATACGCAGTATTTT.

The V gene is TRBV10-3, the J gene TRBJ1-3, with D possibly TRBD1 on 5 matching bases. Germline CDR1 and CDR2: ENHRY and SYGVKD. Trimming took off 2 bases at V and 0 bases at J, with 17 bases between the two ends. This CDR3 is 18 amino acids long. The chain's CDR3 is CAISEGLGTGVSGNTIYF. The CDR3 DNA follows: TGTGCCATCAGTGAGGGCTTAGGAACAGGCGTCTCTGGAAACACCATATATTTT.

The J gene is TRBJ2-1, the V gene TRBV11-3; TRBD2 matches at 11 bases. V gave up 0 bases and J gave up 5 bases; unmatched junction bases: 0. The CDR3 has 15 amino acids. Germline-derived CDR1 and CDR2 are SGHNT and YENEEA. The CDR3 spells CASSLELAGDNEQFF. The CDR3 nucleotides are TGTGCCAGCAGCTTAGAACTAGCGGGGGACAATGAGCAGTTCTTC.

The chain carries TRBV27 and TRBJ1-5; 7 bases map to TRBD1. The CDR3 has 18 residues. The trim removed 5 bases at V and 1 base at J, leaving 14 bases unmatched. Germline V gene data show CDR1 as MNHEY and CDR2 as SMNVEV (reference sequence). The CDR3: CASSPLRQGYRSNQPQHF. CDR3 nucleotide sequence: TGTGCCAGCAGTCCCCTCAGACAGGGTTATAGAAGCAATCAGCCCCAGCATTTT.

The chain employs TRBV5-1 and TRBJ2-1; weak D call: TRBD2 (7 bases). Germline values: CDR1 SGHRS, CDR2 YFSETQ. V was pared by 3 bases and J by 5 bases, with 18 bases between. The CDR3 has 16 residues. The chain's CDR3 is CASSSGRGPKDNEQFF. The CDR3 DNA sequence: TGCGCCAGCAGCTCGGGGCGGGGGCCCAAGGACAATGAGCAGTTCTTC. Variable domain in full (rest from reference TRBV5-1 and TRBJ2-1): KAGVTQTPRYLIKTRGQQVTLSCSPISGHRSVSWYQQTPGQGLQFLFEYFSETQRNKGNFPGRFSGRQFSNSRSEMNVSTLELGDSALYLCASSSGRGPKDNEQFFGPGTRLTVL.